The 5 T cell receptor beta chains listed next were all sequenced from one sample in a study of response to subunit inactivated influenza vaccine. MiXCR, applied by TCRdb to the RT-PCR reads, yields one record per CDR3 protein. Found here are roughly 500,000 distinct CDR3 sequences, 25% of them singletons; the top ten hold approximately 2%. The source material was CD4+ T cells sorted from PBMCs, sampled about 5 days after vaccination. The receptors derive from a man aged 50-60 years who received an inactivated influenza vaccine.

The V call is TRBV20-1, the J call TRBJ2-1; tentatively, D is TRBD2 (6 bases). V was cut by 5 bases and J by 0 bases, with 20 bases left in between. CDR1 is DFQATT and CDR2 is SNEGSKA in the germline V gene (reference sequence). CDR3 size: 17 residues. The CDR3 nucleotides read TGCAGTGCTCCGAGACTAGGGGAAGAGAGCTCCTACAATGAGCAGTTCTTC. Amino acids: CSAPRLGEESSYNEQFF.

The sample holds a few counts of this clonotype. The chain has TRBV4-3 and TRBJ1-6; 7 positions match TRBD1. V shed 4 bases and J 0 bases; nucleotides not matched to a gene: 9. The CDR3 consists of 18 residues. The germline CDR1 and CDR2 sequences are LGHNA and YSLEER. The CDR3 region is CASSLDRALSSYNSPLHF. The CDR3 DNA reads TGCGCCAGCAGCCTAGACAGGGCCCTGAGCTCCTATAATTCACCCCTCCACTTT.

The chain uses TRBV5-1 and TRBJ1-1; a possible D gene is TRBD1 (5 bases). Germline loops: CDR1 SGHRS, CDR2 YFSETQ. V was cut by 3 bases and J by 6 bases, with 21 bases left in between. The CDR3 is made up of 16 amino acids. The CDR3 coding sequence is TGCGCCAGCAGCTCGGGAACGACTCTGGACAATCCTGAAGCTTTCTTT. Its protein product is CASSSGTTLDNPEAFF.

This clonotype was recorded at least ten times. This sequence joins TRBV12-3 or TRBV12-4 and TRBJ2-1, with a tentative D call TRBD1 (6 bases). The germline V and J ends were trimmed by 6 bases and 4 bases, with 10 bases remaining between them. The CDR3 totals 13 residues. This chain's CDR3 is CASRGQIYNEQFF. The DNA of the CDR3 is TGTGCCAGCAGGGGACAAATTTACAATGAGCAGTTCTTC.

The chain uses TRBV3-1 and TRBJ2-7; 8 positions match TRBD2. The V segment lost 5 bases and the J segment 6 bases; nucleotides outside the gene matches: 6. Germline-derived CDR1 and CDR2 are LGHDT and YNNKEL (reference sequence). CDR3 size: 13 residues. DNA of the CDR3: TGTGCCAGCAGCTTTCCCGGGACTAGCGAGCAGTACTTC. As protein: CASSFPGTSEQYF.